Described below is a single T cell receptor (beta chain) sequence and its context. The read terminates 3 residues before the CDR3 end, so the remaining end is supplied by the germline J gene. The sample belongs to a study of T cells in women clearing cervical HPV infection. The CDR3 covers 15 residues. Germline values: CDR1 WNHNN, CDR2 SYGVQD (reference sequence). Trimming at V came to 6 bases and at J to 5 bases, leaving 5 bases not matched to a gene. The assay was immunoSEQ multiplex PCR, and TCRdb's table has in-frame clones only and misses some. The specimen's table records about 24,000 clones. The V gene is TRBV10-1, the J gene TRBJ2-1; 12 nucleotides line up with TRBD2. This TCR derives from a woman between 18 and 75 years old with a cervical HPV16 infection that either progressed to CIN3+ or cleared (not recorded which). Sequencing was carried out using blood buffy coat. Incomplete CDR3 DNA: TGCGCCAGCAGAGCGACTAGCGGGAGCGACAATGAG. It specifies CASRATSGSDNE. The CDR3, in full, reads CASRATSGSDNEQFF.